The clone carrying this T cell receptor beta chain came up a few times. No antigen is known for it. This CDR3 is 17 amino acids long. Trimming took 2 bases from V and 4 from J; bases not matched to a gene: 12. Germline loops: CDR1 LGHNA, CDR2 YNFKEQ. This sample was included in a study of response to subunit inactivated influenza vaccine. Study outcomes and limitations: Authors proposed each seasonal influenza vaccination draws in few new T cells.

TCRdb itself ran the RT-PCR reads through MiXCR, one entry per CDR3 protein. Of over 750,000 distinct CDR3 sequences in the sample, around 20% were seen once. The chain links TRBV4-2 to TRBJ2-7; TRBD2 aligns across 9 bases. The sample in question was PBMCs from blood, obtained around 5 days after vaccination. The receptor comes from a man aged 50 or older who received an inactivated influenza vaccine. The CDR3 sequence is CASSQSSSGGHEYEQYF. The CDR3 coding sequence is TGTGCCAGCAGCCAAAGCTCGAGCGGGGGGCACGAGTACGAGCAGTACTTC.